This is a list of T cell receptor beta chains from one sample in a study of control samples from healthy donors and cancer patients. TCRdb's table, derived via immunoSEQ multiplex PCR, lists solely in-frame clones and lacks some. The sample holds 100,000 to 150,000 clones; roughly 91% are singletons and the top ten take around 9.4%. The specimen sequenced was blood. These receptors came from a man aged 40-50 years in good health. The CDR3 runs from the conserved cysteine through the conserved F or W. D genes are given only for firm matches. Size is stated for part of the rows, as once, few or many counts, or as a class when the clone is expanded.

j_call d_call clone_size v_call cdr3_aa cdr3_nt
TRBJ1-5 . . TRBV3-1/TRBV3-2 CASSQDQLGNQPQHF TGTGCCAGCAGCCAAGATCAGTTGGGCAATCAGCCCCAGCATTTT
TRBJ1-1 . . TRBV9 CASSPPGRAVEAFF TGTGCCAGCAGCCCCCCGGGCAGGGCCGTTGAAGCTTTCTTT
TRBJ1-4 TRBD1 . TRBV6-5 CASRGGRGREKLFF TGTGCCAGCAGAGGCGGCAGGGGGCGGGAAAAACTGTTTTTT
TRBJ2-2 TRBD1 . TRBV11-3 CASSLYYSGGYTGELFF TGTGCCAGCAGCTTGTACTACTCAGGGGGTTACACCGGGGAGCTGTTTTTT
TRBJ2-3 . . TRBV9 CASSNPRAASTDTQYF TGTGCCAGCAGCAACCCGAGGGCAGCTAGCACAGATACGCAGTATTTT
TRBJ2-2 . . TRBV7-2 CASSLLGFWELFF TGTGCCAGCAGCTTATTGGGCTTCTGGGAGCTGTTTTTT
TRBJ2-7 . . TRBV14 CASSQKTYRRVYEQYF TGTGCCAGCAGCCAAAAAACGTACCGACGGGTCTACGAGCAGTACTTC
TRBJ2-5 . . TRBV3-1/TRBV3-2 CASSDLARQETQYF TGTGCCAGCAGCGACCTAGCTCGCCAAGAGACCCAGTACTTC
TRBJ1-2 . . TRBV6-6 CASSYRGAGTYGYTF TGTGCCAGCAGTTACCGGGGGGCCGGGACCTATGGCTACACCTTC
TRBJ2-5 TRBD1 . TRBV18 CASSRSTGGGETQYF TGTGCCAGCTCTAGGTCGACAGGGGGCGGAGAGACCCAGTACTTC
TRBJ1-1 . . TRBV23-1 CASSQKVPGGRNTEAFF TGCGCCAGCAGTCAAAAAGTACCGGGGGGGAGAAACACTGAAGCTTTCTTT
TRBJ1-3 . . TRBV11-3 CASRQSFGGRGFGNTIYF TGTGCCAGCAGGCAATCCTTCGGGGGCAGGGGATTTGGAAACACCATATATTTT
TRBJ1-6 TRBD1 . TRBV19 CASSITGTGGKNSPLHF TGTGCCAGTAGTATAACCGGGACAGGGGGCAAGAATTCACCCCTCCACTTT
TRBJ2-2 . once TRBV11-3 CASSAGQRYNTGELFF TGTGCCAGCAGCGCGGGTCAGAGATACAACACCGGGGAGCTGTTTTTT
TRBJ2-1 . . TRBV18 CASSPGLAYNEQFF TGTGCCAGCTCACCTGGCCTAGCCTACAATGAGCAGTTCTTC
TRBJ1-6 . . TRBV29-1 CSVEANSYNSPLHF TGCAGCGTTGAGGCCAACTCCTATAATTCACCCCTCCACTTT
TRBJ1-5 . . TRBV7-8 CASSFMLQNGQPQHF TGTGCCAGCAGCTTTATGCTACAGAACGGTCAGCCCCAGCATTTT
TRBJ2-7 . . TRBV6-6 CASSYWNGNYEQYF TGTGCCAGCAGTTACTGGAACGGAAACTACGAGCAGTACTTC
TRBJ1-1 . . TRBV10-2 CACCDGRMNTEAFF TGCGCCTGCTGTGACGGCCGTATGAACACTGAAGCTTTCTTT
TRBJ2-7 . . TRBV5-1 CASSLTVGGYEQYF TGCGCCAGCAGCTTGACAGTCGGGGGTTACGAGCAGTACTTC
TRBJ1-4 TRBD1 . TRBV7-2 CASSHTRGRGEKLFF TGTGCCAGCAGCCATACAAGGGGGCGTGGTGAAAAACTGTTTTTT
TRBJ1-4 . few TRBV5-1 CASSWTEGANEKLFF TGCGCCAGCAGCTGGACGGAAGGGGCAAACGAAAAACTGTTTTTT
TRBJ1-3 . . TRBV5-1 CASGSHPESSGNTIYF TGCGCCAGCGGCTCCCACCCGGAGAGCTCTGGAAACACCATATATTTT
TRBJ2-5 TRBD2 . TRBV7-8 CASSFLAGGETQYF TGTGCCAGCAGCTTTCTAGCGGGGGGAGAGACCCAGTACTTC
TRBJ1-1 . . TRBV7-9 CASSALSEAFF TGTGCCAGCAGCGCATTAAGCGAAGCTTTCTTT
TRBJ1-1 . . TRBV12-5 CASGLTGTEAFF TGTGCTAGTGGTTTGACGGGCACTGAAGCTTTCTTT
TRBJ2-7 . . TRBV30 CAWKIGRHYEQYF TGTGCCTGGAAGATCGGACGCCACTACGAGCAGTACTTC
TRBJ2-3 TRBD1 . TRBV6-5 CASLTGGTDTQYF TGTGCCAGTTTAACAGGGGGCACAGATACGCAGTATTTT
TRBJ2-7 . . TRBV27 CASRPADRRYYEQYF TGTGCCAGCAGGCCTGCGGACAGAAGATACTACGAGCAGTACTTC
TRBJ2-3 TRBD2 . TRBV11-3 CASSLATLAGVSTDTQYF TGTGCCAGCAGCTTAGCCACTCTAGCGGGGGTTAGCACAGATACGCAGTATTTT
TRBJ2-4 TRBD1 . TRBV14 CASSQAGQLNIQYF TGTGCCAGCAGCCAAGCGGGACAGCTGAACATTCAGTACTTC
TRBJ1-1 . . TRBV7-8 CASSLGRNTEAFF TGTGCCAGCAGCTTAGGGAGGAACACTGAAGCTTTCTTT
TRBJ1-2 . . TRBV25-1 CASSSRRSFTIGYTF TGTGCCAGCAGTTCCAGGCGGAGTTTTACAATTGGCTACACCTTC
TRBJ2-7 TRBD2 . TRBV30 CAWSLGGAYEQYF TGTGCCTGGAGTCTCGGGGGGGCCTACGAGCAGTACTTC
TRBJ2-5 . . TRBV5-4 CASSLGQRTGQETQYF TGTGCCAGCAGCTTGGGTCAGCGCACAGGGCAAGAGACCCAGTACTTC
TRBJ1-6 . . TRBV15 CATSRGRGESPLHF TGTGCCACCAGCAGAGGCAGGGGCGAATCACCCCTCCACTTT
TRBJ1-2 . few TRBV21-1 CASTPGTGTNYGYTF TGTGCCAGCACCCCCGGGACAGGGACTAACTATGGCTACACCTTC
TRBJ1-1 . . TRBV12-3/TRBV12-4 CASKGGTEAFF TGTGCCAGCAAAGGAGGGACTGAAGCTTTCTTT
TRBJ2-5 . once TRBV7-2 CASSLVWGYQETQYF TGTGCCAGCAGCTTAGTCTGGGGCTATCAAGAGACCCAGTACTTC
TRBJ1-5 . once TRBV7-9 CASSLGMARSQPQHF TGTGCCAGCAGCTTAGGAATGGCCAGGTCTCAGCCCCAGCATTTT
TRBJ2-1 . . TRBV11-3 CASSTRRVGNEQFF TGTGCCAGCAGCACCAGGAGGGTGGGCAATGAGCAGTTCTTC
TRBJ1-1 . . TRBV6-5 CASSYLRGRNTEAFF TGTGCCAGCAGTTACCTGCGAGGCAGGAACACTGAAGCTTTCTTT
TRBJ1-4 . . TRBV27 CASRGDWGEKLFF TGTGCCAGCAGGGGGGATTGGGGTGAAAAACTGTTTTTT
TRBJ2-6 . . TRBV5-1 CASSRTNSDGGANVLTF TGCGCCAGCAGCCGGACTAACAGCGATGGTGGGGCCAACGTCCTGACTTTC
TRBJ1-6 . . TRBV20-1 CSASERTRRAPLHF TGCAGTGCTAGTGAGCGGACCCGAAGAGCACCCCTCCACTTT
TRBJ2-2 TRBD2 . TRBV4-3 CASSQVGAGGRFTGELFF TGCGCCAGCAGCCAAGTCGGAGCGGGGGGGCGATTCACCGGGGAGCTGTTTTTT
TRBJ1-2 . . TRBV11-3 CASSLGSFANYGYTF TGTGCCAGCAGCTTAGGTTCCTTTGCTAACTATGGCTACACCTTC
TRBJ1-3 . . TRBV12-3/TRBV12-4 CASSLQGNTIYF TGTGCCAGCAGTTTGCAGGGAAACACCATATATTTT
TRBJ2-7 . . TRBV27 CASSRGRQGHEQYF TGTGCCAGCAGTCGAGGGCGTCAGGGTCACGAGCAGTACTTC